This T cell receptor (beta chain) was identified in a study of Tregs in tolerant kidney transplant recipients. Method: immunoSEQ multiplex PCR; TCRdb's copy keeps in-frame clones and lacks some. In the table there are some 240,000 clones, 80% to 85% of which are singletons. Per germline, CDR1 SGHTA and CDR2 FQGNSA. This CDR3 has 14 residues. Trimming stripped 3 bases from V and 0 bases from J, with 9 bases between. The clonotype comes from a human donor in good health. This sequence joins TRBV7-2 and TRBJ2-7; the D is unclear. Sequenced input: CD4+ T cells from blood. The CDR3 bases are TGTGCCAGCAGCTTGTCGCACAGCTCCTACGAGCAGTACTTC. It encodes CASSLSHSSYEQYF.